The sequence of this T cell receptor beta chain was determined in a study of T cell clonotyping in hematopoietic cell transplantation. A word on this clone: The antigen is not known.

Whole-study findings and limits: After transplant, recipient diversity fell while pathologically expanded clonotypes grew through day 180.

Some clones are missing from TCRdb's copy, which holds only in-frame ones; the method was immunoSEQ multiplex PCR. The table has 10,000 to 11,000 clones, approximately 55% seen once. Trimming shortened V by 1 base and J by 2 bases, and 11 bases separated the two germline ends. CDR1 and CDR2 (germline): GTSNPN, SVGIG (reference sequence). This CDR3 has 14 amino acids. Sample: peripheral blood mononuclear cells, taken 100 days after allogeneic stem cell transplant. The receptor was derived from a female patient between 50 and 59 years old who had an allogeneic stem cell transplant from an unrelated donor, so the T cells may come from the graft donor. Some clones in this sample may be carry-over from other donors' samples. The gene calls are TRBV30 and TRBJ2-5; TRBD1 is a possible D gene (6 bases). The CDR3 DNA reads TGTGCCTGGAGTGGGGGGCCGGAGCAAGAGACCCAGTACTTC. Encoded protein: CAWSGGPEQETQYF.